Detailed here is one TCR beta chain. Antigen unknown. The sample comes from a study of response to subunit inactivated influenza vaccine. Study-wide results and caveats: Authors suggested each seasonal influenza vaccination recruits few new T cells.

CDR1 is SGHRS and CDR2 is YFSETQ in the germline V gene. The CDR3 consists of 16 residues. V was cut by 4 bases and J by 0 bases, with 16 bases left in between. TCRdb fed the RT-PCR reads into MiXCR, producing one record per CDR3 protein. The repertoire holds about 780,000 distinct CDR3 sequences, with 18% as singletons. The rearrangement uses TRBV5-1 and TRBJ1-2, with D possibly being TRBD1 (6 bases). The origin of this receptor is a man aged 45-65 years who received an inactivated influenza vaccine. Here the sequenced sample was PBMCs from blood, taken 4 to 6 days after vaccination. In DNA, the CDR3 is TGCGCCAGCAGCCCGCAGGGGCCCAGAGCTAACTATGGCTACACCTTC. It codes for CASSPQGPRANYGYTF.